This T cell receptor beta chain was found in a study of Tregs in tolerant kidney transplant recipients. Findings and limits, study-wide: Biological reproducibility was not directly addressed, but technical replication error appeared minimal. Few patients were studied, so findings need validation in larger groups.

As for this clone: What it binds is not known.

The CDR3 is made up of 13 amino acids. Germline V gene data show CDR1 as LNHDA and CDR2 as SQIVND (reference sequence). Trimming took 6 bases from V and 4 from J, leaving 13 bases between them. The protocol was immunoSEQ multiplex PCR, while the TCRdb copy is restricted to in-frame clones and leaves out a portion. The sample records 100,000 to 150,000 clones, roughly 92% being singletons. Unstimulated regulatory T cells (CD4+CD25+CD127-), CD4+CD25- non-regulatory cells, CD4 and CD8 cells were FACS-sorted from thawed PBMCs. This chain joins TRBV19 and TRBJ2-7; D perhaps matches TRBD1 (5 bases). The sample was CD4+ T cells from blood. This receptor was taken from a human donor in good health. In DNA, the CDR3 is TGTGCCAGTAGACCAGGGTGGGGATACGAGCAGTACTTC. Amino acid sequence: CASRPGWGYEQYF.